This T cell receptor (beta chain) was identified in a study of CD8+ T cells in alopecia areata. For the study at large: A regimen of oral tofacitinib, 5 to 10 mg twice daily, was given to treated patients. Findings and limits, study-wide: Although TCR sharing was seen in mice, sharing across patients was less clear, possibly for HLA-related reasons. Relative to normal scalp, lesional scalp, especially alopecia totalis/universalis, showed higher clonality. The study also sequences resident alphabeta T cells of normal skin in scalp samples.

The table lists this clone with a few counts. Its antigen is not known. RNA, once extracted, was reverse transcribed into cDNA for use as the sequencing template. Clones were sequenced by immunoSEQ multiplex PCR, and TCRdb holds only the in-frame ones, with some missing. This table has over 85,000 clones, over 40% appearing once. V lost 3 bases and J lost 7; bases outside the gene matches: 12. The CDR3 length is 15 residues. Looked up from germline, CDR1 is SNHLY and CDR2 is FYNNEI. The V gene is TRBV2, the J gene TRBJ2-7; 7 nucleotides match TRBD1. This TCR was recovered from a human donor with alopecia areata. Input material: CD4+ T cells sorted from blood. The CDR3 reads CASSERTGPPTEQYF. The CDR3 DNA is TGTGCCAGCAGTGAGAGGACAGGCCCTCCTACGGAGCAGTACTTC.